The clone carrying this T cell receptor beta chain was seen many times. Its antigen remains unknown. These data belong to a study of T cell repertoires in cytomegalovirus infection. As for the study in general: Researchers turned to recently identified HLA-C-restricted CMV epitopes as well as well-studied HLA-B-restricted ones.

From the reads, TCRdb called clonotypes with MiXCR, one entry per CDR3 protein. The sample shows under 450,000 distinct CDR3 sequences, roughly 34% of them seen only once. Study results and caveats: People with CMV and the relevant HLA were identified by cumulative public TCR beta family frequency.

The length of the CDR3 is 15 residues. Germline CDR1 and CDR2: SGHTA and FQGTGA. The junction had 5 bases not matched to a gene; V was cut back by 2 bases and J by 4 bases. The chain has TRBV7-3 and TRBJ2-1, with TRBD2 identical over 7 bases. The sequenced sample was cultured PBMCs, obtained from culture after CMV antigen stimulation. This receptor was identified in a human donor in good health (CMV status not recorded). Some clones in this sample may be carry-over from other donors' samples. In DNA, the CDR3 is TGTGCCAGCAGCTTAGGCGGGAGAGGGTACAATGAGCAGTTCTTC. It encodes CASSLGGRGYNEQFF.